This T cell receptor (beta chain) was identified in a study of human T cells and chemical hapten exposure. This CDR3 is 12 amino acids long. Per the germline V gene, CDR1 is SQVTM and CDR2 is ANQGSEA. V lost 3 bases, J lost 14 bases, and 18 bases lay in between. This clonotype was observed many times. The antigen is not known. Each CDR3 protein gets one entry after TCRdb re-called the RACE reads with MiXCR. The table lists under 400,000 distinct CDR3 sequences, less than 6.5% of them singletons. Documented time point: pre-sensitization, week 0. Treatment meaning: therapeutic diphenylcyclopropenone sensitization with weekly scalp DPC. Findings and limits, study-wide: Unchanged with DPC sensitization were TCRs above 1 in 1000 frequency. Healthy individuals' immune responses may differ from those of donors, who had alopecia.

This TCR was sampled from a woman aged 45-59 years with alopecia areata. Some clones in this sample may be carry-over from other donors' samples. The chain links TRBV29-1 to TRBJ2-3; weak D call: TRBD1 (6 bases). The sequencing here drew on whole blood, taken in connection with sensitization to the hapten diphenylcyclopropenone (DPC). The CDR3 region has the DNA TGCAGCGTTGACGCGACAGGACCCGGCGGGTATTTT. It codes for CSVDATGPGGYF.